Listed below are T cell receptor beta chains from one sample, sequenced in a study of shared clonotypes between healthy human individuals. Assay used: immunoSEQ multiplex PCR; TCRdb lists only in-frame clones, some missing. The table shows 2 million to 2.5 million clones, with about nine tenths occurring only once. The sample comprised naive CD4+ T cells from PBMCs. The receptors were gathered from a man aged 18 to 30 in good health. Some clones in this sample may be carry-over from other donors' samples. Both conserved end residues are part of each CDR3. The D gene is left open where the match is weak. Only part of the rows carry a size: once, few, many, or a class if the clone is expanded.

NA	TRBV7-9	TRBJ2-5	once	TGTGCCAGCAGCCAAAGTGCGGGCCAGGGCCCTAAAGAGACCCAGTACTTC	CASSQSAGQGPKETQYF
NA	TRBV5-6	TRBJ2-2	NA	TGTGCCAGCAGCTTGATCGGCAACACCGGGGAGCTGTTTTTT	CASSLIGNTGELFF
TRBD2	TRBV19	TRBJ2-7	NA	TGTGCCAGTAGTATAAGGCTAGCGGGCTCCTACGAGCAGTACTTC	CASSIRLAGSYEQYF
NA	TRBV5-5	TRBJ2-3	NA	TGTGCCAGCAGCTTGATTAGCCCAGATACGCAGTATTTT	CASSLISPDTQYF
NA	TRBV10-3	TRBJ2-3	NA	TGTGCCATCAGTGACGGAAGGGGTACGCAGTATTTT	CAISDGRGTQYF
NA	TRBV5-5	TRBJ1-1	NA	TGTGCCAGCACCTCGCGCGGGGGCGAAGGGACTGAAGCTTTCTTT	CASTSRGGEGTEAFF
TRBD2	TRBV7-3	TRBJ2-3	NA	TGTGCCAGCAGCTCCGCACGGGGGGGGAGCACAGATACGCAGTATTTT	CASSSARGGSTDTQYF
TRBD1	TRBV5-1	TRBJ1-2	NA	TGCGCCAGCAGCGTGGACAGGGGGGATGATGGCTACACCTTC	CASSVDRGDDGYTF
TRBD2	TRBV7-3	TRBJ2-1	NA	TGTGCCAGCAGCCCGCCGGGGCTAGCGGGAGTAGTGAAGCAGTTCTTC	CASSPPGLAGVVKQFF
NA	TRBV5-1	TRBJ1-3	NA	TGCGCCAGCAGCTTGGGAGTCCAAGGCCCCTCTGGAAACACCATATATTTT	CASSLGVQGPSGNTIYF
NA	TRBV10-3	TRBJ2-7	NA	TGTGCCACTACGGGGGCGGAGGGGGACTACGAGCAGTACTTC	CATTGAEGDYEQYF
NA	TRBV29-1	TRBJ1-1	NA	TGCAGCGTTGAGGCCGCTGAAGCTTTCTTT	CSVEAAEAFF
TRBD2	TRBV18	TRBJ2-7	NA	TGTGCCAGCTCACCACATAGACTAGCGGACCTCGACTTC	CASSPHRLADLDF
NA	TRBV7-9	TRBJ1-2	NA	TGTGCCAGCAGCTTAAATATGTCCCCATCGGGCTACACCTTC	CASSLNMSPSGYTF
TRBD2	TRBV18	TRBJ2-3	NA	TGTGCCAGCTCACCACCTTCACTAGCGGGAGGAGATACGCAGTATTTT	CASSPPSLAGGDTQYF
NA	TRBV6-1	TRBJ2-3	NA	TGTGCCAGCAGTGTCTTCACAGATACGCAGTATTTT	CASSVFTDTQYF
TRBD1	TRBV5-1	TRBJ2-5	NA	TGCGCCAGCAGCTTGGGCGACAGGGACGGCCAAGAGACCCAGTACTTC	CASSLGDRDGQETQYF
NA	TRBV5-5	TRBJ2-1	NA	TGTGCCAGCAGCTCCTCGATAGGGACAACCTACAATGAGCAGTTCTTC	CASSSSIGTTYNEQFF
TRBD2	TRBV6-5	TRBJ2-7	NA	TGTGCCAGCAGTTACTCGGGGACTAGCGGGATGTACGGGCAGTACTTC	CASSYSGTSGMYGQYF
NA	TRBV9	TRBJ2-1	NA	TGTGCCAGCAGCGTACAATCGTGGGAAGTTACTAGGGAGCAGTTCTTC	CASSVQSWEVTREQFF
NA	TRBV7-9	TRBJ2-1	once	TGTGCCAGCAGCCCCAACCGGGGGAGGATGAACAATGAGCAGTTCTTC	CASSPNRGRMNNEQFF
NA	TRBV7-9	TRBJ2-2	NA	TGTGCCAGCAGCTTGAGACTAGGGGACACCGGGGAGCTGTTTTTT	CASSLRLGDTGELFF
NA	TRBV7-3	TRBJ2-3	NA	TGTGCCAGCAGCTTACGGGCAGGGTCAGATACGCAGTATTTT	CASSLRAGSDTQYF
TRBD1	TRBV28	TRBJ1-2	NA	TGTGCCAGCAGCCCGACAGGGGGCGCTTATGGCTACACCTTC	CASSPTGGAYGYTF
NA	TRBV27	TRBJ2-7	NA	TGTGCCAGCAGTTTACGAGGTTTTCGAGGAGAGCAGTACTTC	CASSLRGFRGEQYF
TRBD1	TRBV7-6	TRBJ2-2	NA	TGTGCCAGCAGCTTGAGGGGACAGACCGGGGAGCTGTTTTTT	CASSLRGQTGELFF
NA	TRBV5-1	TRBJ2-1	NA	TGCGCCAGCAGCTTGGTTTCGAGCCCCGAGCAGTTCTTC	CASSLVSSPEQFF
NA	TRBV9	TRBJ2-7	NA	TGTGCCAGCGGGAAGGGGAGCTCCTACGAGCAGTACTTC	CASGKGSSYEQYF
NA	TRBV11-2	TRBJ1-1	NA	TGTGCCAGCAGCTTAGAAACGGGGAACACTGAAGCTTTCTTT	CASSLETGNTEAFF
NA	TRBV7-3	TRBJ2-2	NA	TGTGCCAGCAGCTTACGCGGCGGGGACACCGGGGAGCTGTTTTTT	CASSLRGGDTGELFF
NA	TRBV19	TRBJ1-1	NA	TGTGCCAGTAGTATACGGGGGGGGAACACTGAAGCTTTCTTT	CASSIRGGNTEAFF
TRBD2	TRBV30	TRBJ2-3	once	TGTGCCTGGAGTGGAAGGACTAGCGGGAGTGCAGATACGCAGTATTTT	CAWSGRTSGSADTQYF
NA	TRBV4-1	TRBJ2-1	NA	TGCGCCAGCAGCCACAGGGGGCTCGGGACTAGTTACAATGAGCAGTTCTTC	CASSHRGLGTSYNEQFF
NA	TRBV6-5	TRBJ1-1	NA	TGTGCCAGCAGTCGCGGGGATTTTGGTGAAGCTTTCTTT	CASSRGDFGEAFF
NA	TRBV30	TRBJ2-7	NA	TGTGCCTGGAGGCCGGCGGGTCCTCTTTTCTCCTACGAGCAGTACTTC	CAWRPAGPLFSYEQYF
NA	TRBV6-5	TRBJ2-1	NA	TGTGCCAGCCTTTCCGCTCGTGAGCAGTTCTTC	CASLSAREQFF
NA	TRBV7-8	TRBJ2-6	NA	TGTGCCAGCAGCTTAGGAGTGGGACGCAAGGTAGCAGGGGCCAACGTCCTGACTTTC	CASSLGVGRKVAGANVLTF
TRBD1	TRBV30	TRBJ1-2	NA	TGTGCCTGGAGTTGGGGTTGGGGACAGGGGGGCTACACCTTC	CAWSWGWGQGGYTF
TRBD2	TRBV6-5	TRBJ2-3	NA	TGTGCCAGCAGTCGCCGCGGGGGGGGCACAGATACGCAGTATTTT	CASSRRGGGTDTQYF
NA	TRBV6-1	TRBJ1-5	NA	TGTGCCAGCACCCCCGGGTCGTTCGGCAATCAGCCCCAGCATTTT	CASTPGSFGNQPQHF
NA	TRBV5-1	TRBJ1-3	NA	TGCGCCAGCAGCTTCGTCGGGGTGTACTCTGGAAACACCATATATTTT	CASSFVGVYSGNTIYF
NA	TRBV4-1	TRBJ1-4	NA	TGCGCCAGCAGCCAAAGAAGTGGGGGTGTTGGGGAAAAACTGTTTTTT	CASSQRSGGVGEKLFF
TRBD2	TRBV7-2	TRBJ2-5	NA	TGTGCCAGCAGCTCTACCAGGACTAGCGGGAGCCGGGAGACCCAGTACTTC	CASSSTRTSGSRETQYF
TRBD2	TRBV14	TRBJ2-1	few	TGTGCCAGCAGCCCTTACTTGACTAGCGGCTCCTACAATGAGCAGTTCTTC	CASSPYLTSGSYNEQFF
NA	TRBV11-3	TRBJ2-1	NA	TGTGCCAGCAGCTTATTCGGCAATGAGCAGTTCTTC	CASSLFGNEQFF
TRBD2	TRBV7-8	TRBJ2-7	NA	TGTGCCAGCAGCATGACTAGCGGGTTTGGCTACGAGCAGTACTTC	CASSMTSGFGYEQYF
NA	TRBV7-9	TRBJ2-7	NA	TGTGCCAGCCCTGCGGGGACCTCCTACGAGCAGTACTTC	CASPAGTSYEQYF
TRBD2	TRBV4-2	TRBJ2-1	NA	TGTGCCAGCAGCCAGGACCCCGGGACTAGCGGGAGGGATGAGCAGTTCTTC	CASSQDPGTSGRDEQFF
NA	TRBV5-6	TRBJ1-2	NA	TGTGCCAGCAGCCGAAATATGAAGTTAGGACGGGATGGCTACACCTTC	CASSRNMKLGRDGYTF
NA	TRBV28	TRBJ2-5	NA	TGTGCCAGCAGTCTCTCGGCGGGCGGAGGGACCCAGTACTTC	CASSLSAGGGTQYF
NA	TRBV30	TRBJ2-6	NA	TGTGCCTGGGGCTCGGTACCTGGGGCCAACGTCCTGACTTTC	CAWGSVPGANVLTF
NA	TRBV11-2	TRBJ1-4	once	TGTGCCAGCAGCTCCCGGGGGTTTAATGAAAAACTGTTTTTT	CASSSRGFNEKLFF
NA	TRBV6-5	TRBJ1-2	NA	TGTGCCAGCAGTTACCGCCCGGACAGAAACTATGGCTACACCTTC	CASSYRPDRNYGYTF